This T cell receptor beta chain was obtained from a study of a mutant IDH1 vaccine in newly diagnosed glioma. Study-level information: The earlier regimen, radiotherapy, temozolomide, or both, was most often both. Visit V12 was at week 35; visit V13 was at week 47.

General study points: In around 93% of patients, immune responses induced by the vaccine occurred.

V was clipped by 5 bases and J by 4 bases, with 15 bases between them. The CDR3 extends over 14 amino acids. This clone was recorded only once. Its antigen is currently unknown. Data came from immunoSEQ multiplex PCR; TCRdb stores just in-frame clones and leaves some out. The sample contains roughly 60,000 clones, roughly 76% of which appear only once. Time point: week 35, safety follow-up. Doses consisted of 300 ug of mutant IDH1 20-mer peptide each, paired with topical imiquimod. In weeks 1, 3, 5, 7, 11, 15, 19 and 23, patients were vaccinated. The TCR comes from a man in his forties with glioma. This sequence joins TRBV7-1 and TRBJ2-7; no definite D call. TRBV7-1 is an ORF, with its function uncertain. Specimen: PBMCs, collected from a glioma patient whose treatment included an IDH1 peptide vaccine. CDR3 bases: TGTGCCAGCAGCCCTCCCCGGGTGGGGTACGAGCAGTACTTC. It yields the protein CASSPPRVGYEQYF.